This TCR beta chain was sequenced for a study of shared clonotypes between healthy human individuals. Study-level information: In total, the donors were two women and a few men aged 18 to 49. Study-wide points: A small donor pool kept down the genetic and exposure-history diversity that was represented. Generation probabilities of non-shared clonotypes were lower (relative to those shared by all four donors). The researchers took only blood, and tissue repertoires probably look different.

Method: immunoSEQ multiplex PCR; TCRdb's copy keeps in-frame clones and lacks some. The top ten clones hold roughly 0.06% of a sample with hundreds of thousands of clones, 90% to 96% of them seen once. A note on this clone: Antigen unknown.

The CDR3 contains 13 residues. Germline V lookup: CDR1 SEHNR, CDR2 FQNEAQ (reference sequence). V was shortened by 4 bases and J by 11 bases, with 17 bases between the two germline ends. The sample was naive CD4+ T cells sorted from blood. As for subset: CD45RA+ positively selected. The V gene is TRBV7-9, the J gene TRBJ2-5; D tentatively reads TRBD1 or TRBD2 (5 bases each). The TCR comes from a woman aged 25-40 years in good health. The CDR3 sequence: CASSSPGLGEQYF. In DNA form, the CDR3 reads TGTGCCAGCAGCTCCCCGGGGCTGGGGGAGCAGTACTTC.